The clone carrying this T cell receptor (beta chain) was recorded only once. TCRdb's table, derived via immunoSEQ multiplex PCR, lists solely in-frame clones and lacks some. The data show under 500,000 clones, 80% to 90% seen once. The cohort comprised adults aged 18 to 89 years residing in 20 to 25 US areas. Which cohort a participant joined came from the clinical history participants gave. This entry comes from a study of blood T cell repertoires in COVID-19. About the study: Nucleic acid was either cDNA or gDNA, and it came from T cells, B-cell-depleted T cells, or PBMCs.

This CDR3 comprises 14 residues. Trimming took off 3 bases at V and 4 bases at J, with 9 bases between the two ends. Germline V CDR1 and CDR2: SGHVS, FQNEAQ. Sequenced sample: PBMCs or T cells enriched from blood (not recorded which). V gene TRBV7-8 combines with J gene TRBJ2-2; D is uncertain. This receptor was identified in a man younger than 45 who had recovered from COVID-19. CDR3 DNA sequence: TGTGCCAGCAGCTTCTTCGGGTCCACCGGGGAGCTGTTTTTT. Amino acids: CASSFFGSTGELFF.